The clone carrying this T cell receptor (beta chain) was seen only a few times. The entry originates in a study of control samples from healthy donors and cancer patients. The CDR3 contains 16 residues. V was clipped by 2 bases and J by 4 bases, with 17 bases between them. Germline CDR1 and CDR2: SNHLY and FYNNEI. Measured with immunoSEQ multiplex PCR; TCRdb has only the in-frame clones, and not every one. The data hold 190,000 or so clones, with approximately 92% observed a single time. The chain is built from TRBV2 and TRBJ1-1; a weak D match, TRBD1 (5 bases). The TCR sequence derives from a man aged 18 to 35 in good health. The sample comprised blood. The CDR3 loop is CASSERGNRLSTEAFF. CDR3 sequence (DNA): TGTGCCAGCAGTGAAAGGGGAAACAGGTTATCCACTGAAGCTTTCTTT.